This T cell receptor beta chain was documented in a study of blood T cell repertoires in COVID-19. Study in general: COVID-19 samples from acute and convalescent phases originated in the United States, Italy and Spain. In each case, the material was cDNA or gDNA derived from T cells, B-cell-depleted T cells, or PBMCs.

The authors' processing: Quantification of nucleated cells was approximated via reference gene primer amplification. Data came from immunoSEQ multiplex PCR; TCRdb stores just in-frame clones and leaves some out. Clonal size and the V and J genes are those of that table, whereas D and trimming came from the DNA. The sample yields 200,000 to 250,000 clones, approximately 85% seen once. Seattle cases were enrolled at active infection and followed longitudinally. CDR1 is SQVTM, CDR2 ANQGSEA, per germline. The CDR3 is 12 amino acids. Between the trimmed V and J ends, which lost 1 base and 7 bases, there was a span of 10 bases.

The clonotype originates from a woman in her 70s with COVID-19, enrolled during active disease. The chain joins TRBV29-1 to TRBJ1-2; TRBD1 is a possible D gene (5 bases). Sequencing input: peripheral blood. Here the CDR3 DNA reads TGCAGCGTTGAAGGGTCCAGGGCTGGCTACACCTTC. It encodes CSVEGSRAGYTF.